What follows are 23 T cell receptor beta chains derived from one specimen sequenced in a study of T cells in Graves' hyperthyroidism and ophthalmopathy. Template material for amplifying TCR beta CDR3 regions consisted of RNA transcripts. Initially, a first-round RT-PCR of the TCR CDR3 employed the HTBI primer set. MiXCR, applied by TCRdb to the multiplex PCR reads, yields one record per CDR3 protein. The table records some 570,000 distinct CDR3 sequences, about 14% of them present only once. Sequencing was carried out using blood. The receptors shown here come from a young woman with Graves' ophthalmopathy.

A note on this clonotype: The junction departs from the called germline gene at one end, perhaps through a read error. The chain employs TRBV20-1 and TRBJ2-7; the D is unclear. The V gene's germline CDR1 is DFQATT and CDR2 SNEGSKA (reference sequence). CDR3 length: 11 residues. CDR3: CSARPSYGQYF. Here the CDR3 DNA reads TGCAGTGCTAGACCCTCATACGGGCAGTACTTC.

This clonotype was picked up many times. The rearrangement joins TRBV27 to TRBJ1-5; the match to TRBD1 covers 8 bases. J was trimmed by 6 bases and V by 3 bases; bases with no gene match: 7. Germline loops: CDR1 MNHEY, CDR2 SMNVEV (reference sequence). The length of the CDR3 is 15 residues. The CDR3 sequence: CASSFGQGLVQPQHF. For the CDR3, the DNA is TGTGCCAGCAGTTTTGGACAGGGTCTGGTTCAGCCCCAGCATTTT.

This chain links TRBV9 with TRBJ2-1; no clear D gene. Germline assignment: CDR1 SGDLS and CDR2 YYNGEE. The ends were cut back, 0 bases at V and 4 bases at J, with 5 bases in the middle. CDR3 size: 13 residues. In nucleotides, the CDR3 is TGTGCCAGCAGCGTAGATGGATACAATGAGCAGTTCTTC. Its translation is CASSVDGYNEQFF.

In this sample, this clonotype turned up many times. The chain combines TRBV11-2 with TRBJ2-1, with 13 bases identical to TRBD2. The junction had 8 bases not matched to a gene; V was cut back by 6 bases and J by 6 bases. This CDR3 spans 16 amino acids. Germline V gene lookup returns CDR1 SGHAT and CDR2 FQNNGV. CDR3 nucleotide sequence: TGTGCCAGCAGGGGGGGGACTAGCGGGGAGGGCAATGAGCAGTTCTTC. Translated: CASRGGTSGEGNEQFF. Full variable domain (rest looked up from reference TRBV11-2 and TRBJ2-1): EAGVAQSPRYKIIEKRQSVAFWCNPISGHATLYWYQQILGQGPKLLIQFQNNGVVDDSQLPKDRFSAERLKGVDSTLKIQPAKLEDSAVYLCASRGGTSGEGNEQFFGPGTRLTVL.

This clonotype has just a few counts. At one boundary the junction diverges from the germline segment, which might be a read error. The CDR3 nucleotides read TGTGCCAGTAGTCTAGACAGGAACTTTGGAGATACGCAGTATTTT. Translating gives CASSLDRNFGDTQYF. This chain connects TRBV19 to TRBJ2-3; D may be TRBD1 (6 bases). This CDR3 region has 15 residues. Germline loops: CDR1 LNHDA, CDR2 SQIVND (reference sequence). Combining the CDR3 with reference TRBV19 and TRBJ2-3 gives the whole variable domain DGGITQSPKYLFRKEGQNVTLSCEQNLNHDAMYWYRQDPGQGLRLIYYSQIVNDFQKGDIAEGYSVSREKKESFPLTVTSAQKNPTAFYLCASSLDRNFGDTQYFGPGTRLTVL.

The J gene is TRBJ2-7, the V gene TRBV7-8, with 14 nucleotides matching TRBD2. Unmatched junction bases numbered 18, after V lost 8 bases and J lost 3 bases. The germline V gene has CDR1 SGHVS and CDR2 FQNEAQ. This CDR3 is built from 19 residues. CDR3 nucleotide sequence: TGTGCCAGCTCACCACGGGGGGGACTAGCGGGAGAAGGTGGCTACGAGCAGTACTTC. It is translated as CASSPRGGLAGEGGYEQYF.

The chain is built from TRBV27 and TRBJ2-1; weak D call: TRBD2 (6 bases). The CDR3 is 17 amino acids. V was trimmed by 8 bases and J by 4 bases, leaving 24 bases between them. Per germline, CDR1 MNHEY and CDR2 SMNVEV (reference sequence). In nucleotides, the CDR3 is TGTGCCAGCTTCTCCCGAGGGGCGCTAGCGCAGTACAATGAGCAGTTCTTC. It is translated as CASFSRGALAQYNEQFF.

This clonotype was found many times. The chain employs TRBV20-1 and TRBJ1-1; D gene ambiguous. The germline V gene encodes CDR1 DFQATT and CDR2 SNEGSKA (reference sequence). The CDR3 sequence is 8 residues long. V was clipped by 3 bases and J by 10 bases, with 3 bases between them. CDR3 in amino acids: CSARRAFF. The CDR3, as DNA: TGCAGTGCTAGGAGAGCTTTCTTT.

The CDR3 nucleotides are TGTGCCACCAGCAGAGTGCGTTTGGATTCACCCCTCCACTTT. Its protein is CATSRVRLDSPLHF. V is TRBV15 and J is TRBJ1-6; the D is unclear. Germline loops: CDR1 LNHNV, CDR2 YYDKDF (reference sequence). The CDR3 extends over 14 amino acids. V gave up 1 base and J gave up 8 bases, with 9 bases separating them. The complete variable domain, with remaining parts taken from reference TRBV15 and TRBJ1-6, reads DAMVIQNPRYQVTQFGKPVTLSCSQTLNHNVMYWYQQKSSQAPKLLFHYYDKDFNNEADTPDNFQSRRPNTSFCFLDIRSPGLGDTAMYLCATSRVRLDSPLHFGNGTRLTVT.

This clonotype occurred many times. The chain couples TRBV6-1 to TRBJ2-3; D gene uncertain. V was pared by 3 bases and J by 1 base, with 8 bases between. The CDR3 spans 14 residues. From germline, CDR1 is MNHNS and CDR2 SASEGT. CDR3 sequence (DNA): TGTGCCAGCAGTGACCAGGACGGCACAGATACGCAGTATTTT. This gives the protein CASSDQDGTDTQYF.

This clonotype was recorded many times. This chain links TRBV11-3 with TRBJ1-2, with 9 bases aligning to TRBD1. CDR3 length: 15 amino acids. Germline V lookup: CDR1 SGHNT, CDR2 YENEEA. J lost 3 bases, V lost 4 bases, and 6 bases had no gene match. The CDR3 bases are TGTGCCAGCAGCTCCCGATGGGACAGGGACTATGGCTACACCTTC. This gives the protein CASSSRWDRDYGYTF. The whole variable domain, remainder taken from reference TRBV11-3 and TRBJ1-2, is EAGVVQSPRYKIIEKKQPVAFWCNPISGHNTLYWYLQNLGQGPELLIRYENEEAVDDSQLPKDRFSAERLKGVDSTLKIQPAELGDSAVYLCASSSRWDRDYGYTFGSGTRLTVV.

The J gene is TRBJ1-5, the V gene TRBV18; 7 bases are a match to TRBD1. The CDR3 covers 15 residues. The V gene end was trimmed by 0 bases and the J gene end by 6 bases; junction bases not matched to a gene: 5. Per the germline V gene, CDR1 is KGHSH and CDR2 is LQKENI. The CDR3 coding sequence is TGTGCCAGCTCACCACCAGGACAGGCAGGTCAGCCCCAGCATTTT. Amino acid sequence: CASSPPGQAGQPQHF.

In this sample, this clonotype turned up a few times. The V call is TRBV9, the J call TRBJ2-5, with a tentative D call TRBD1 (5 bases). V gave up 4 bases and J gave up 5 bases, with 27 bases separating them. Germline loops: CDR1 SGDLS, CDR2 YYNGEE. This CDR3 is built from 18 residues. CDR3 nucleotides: TGTGCCAGCAGCCGCCGGCCCGGGCACCAGGGTACCGAGGAGACCCAGTACTTC. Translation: CASSRRPGHQGTEETQYF. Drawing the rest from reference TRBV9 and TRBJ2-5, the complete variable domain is DSGVTQTPKHLITATGQRVTLRCSPRSGDLSVYWYQQSLDQGLQFLIQYYNGEERAKGNILERFSAQQFPDLHSELNLSSLELGDSALYFCASSRRPGHQGTEETQYFGPGTRLLVL.

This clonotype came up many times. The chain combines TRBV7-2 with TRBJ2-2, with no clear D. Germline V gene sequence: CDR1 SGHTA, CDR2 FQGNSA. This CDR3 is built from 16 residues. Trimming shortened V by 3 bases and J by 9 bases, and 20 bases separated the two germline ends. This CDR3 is CASSFSLRARTRELFF. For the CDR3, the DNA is TGTGCCAGCAGCTTTAGCCTCCGGGCCAGAACCAGGGAGCTGTTTTTT.

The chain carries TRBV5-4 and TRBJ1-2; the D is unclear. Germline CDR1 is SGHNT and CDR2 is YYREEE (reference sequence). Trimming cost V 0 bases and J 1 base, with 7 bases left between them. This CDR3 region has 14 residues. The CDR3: CASSLGGYNYGYTF. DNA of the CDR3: TGTGCCAGCAGCTTGGGAGGGTATAACTATGGCTACACCTTC.

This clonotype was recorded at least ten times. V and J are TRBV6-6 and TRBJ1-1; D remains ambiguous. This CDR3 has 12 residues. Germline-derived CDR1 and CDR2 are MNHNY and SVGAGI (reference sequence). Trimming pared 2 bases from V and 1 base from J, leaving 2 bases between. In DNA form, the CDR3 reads TGTGCCAGCAGTTACCCGAACACTGAAGCTTTCTTT. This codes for CASSYPNTEAFF.

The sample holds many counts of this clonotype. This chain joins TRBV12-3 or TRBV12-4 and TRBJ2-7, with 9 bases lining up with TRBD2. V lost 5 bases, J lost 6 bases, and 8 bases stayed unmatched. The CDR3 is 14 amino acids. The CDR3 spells CASSHAGGSGEQYF. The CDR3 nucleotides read TGTGCCAGCAGTCACGCGGGGGGGTCCGGCGAGCAGTACTTC.

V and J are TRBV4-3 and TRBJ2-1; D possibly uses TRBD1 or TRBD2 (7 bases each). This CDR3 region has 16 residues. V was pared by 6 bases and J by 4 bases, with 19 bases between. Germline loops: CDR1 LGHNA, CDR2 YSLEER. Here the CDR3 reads CASRKGGGGPYNEQFF. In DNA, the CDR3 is TGCGCCAGCAGGAAGGGAGGGGGCGGGCCTTACAATGAGCAGTTCTTC.

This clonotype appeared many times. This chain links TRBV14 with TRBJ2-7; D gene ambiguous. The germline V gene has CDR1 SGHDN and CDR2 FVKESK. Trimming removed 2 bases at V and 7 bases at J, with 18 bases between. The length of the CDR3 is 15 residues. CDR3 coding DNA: TGTGCCAGCAGCCAATCCTGGCGGACCATGGGAGAGCAGTACTTC. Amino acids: CASSQSWRTMGEQYF. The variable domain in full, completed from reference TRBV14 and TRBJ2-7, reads EAGVTQFPSHSVIEKGQTVTLRCDPISGHDNLYWYRRVMGKEIKFLLHFVKESKQDESGMPNNRFLAERTGGTYSTLKVQPAELEDSGVYFCASSQSWRTMGEQYFGPGTRLTVT.

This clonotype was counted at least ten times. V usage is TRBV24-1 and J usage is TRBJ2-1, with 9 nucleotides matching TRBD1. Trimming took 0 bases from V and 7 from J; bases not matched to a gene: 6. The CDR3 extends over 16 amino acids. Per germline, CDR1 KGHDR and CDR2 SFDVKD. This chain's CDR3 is CATSDLGSGTGNEQFF. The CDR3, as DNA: TGTGCCACCAGTGATTTGGGGAGCGGGACAGGGAATGAGCAGTTCTTC.

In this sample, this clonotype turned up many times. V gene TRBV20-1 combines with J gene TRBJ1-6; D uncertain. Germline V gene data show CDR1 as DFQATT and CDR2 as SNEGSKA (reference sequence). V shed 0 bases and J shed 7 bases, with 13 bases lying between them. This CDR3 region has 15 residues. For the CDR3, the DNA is TGCAGTGCTAGAGATCGAGGGTTGGGGAATTCACCCCTCCACTTT. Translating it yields CSARDRGLGNSPLHF.

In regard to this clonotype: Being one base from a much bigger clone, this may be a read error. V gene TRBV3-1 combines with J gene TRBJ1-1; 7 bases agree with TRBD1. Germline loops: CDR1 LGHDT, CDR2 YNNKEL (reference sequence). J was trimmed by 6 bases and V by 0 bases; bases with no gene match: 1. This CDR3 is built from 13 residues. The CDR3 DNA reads TGTGCCAGCAGCCAAGAAGGGGGCGCTGAAGCTTTCTTT. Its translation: CASSQEGGAEAFF.

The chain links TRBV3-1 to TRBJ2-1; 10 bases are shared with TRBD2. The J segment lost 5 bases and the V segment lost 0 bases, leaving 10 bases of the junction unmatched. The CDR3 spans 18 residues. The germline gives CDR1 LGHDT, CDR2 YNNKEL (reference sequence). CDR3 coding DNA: TGTGCCAGCAGCCAAGAGTACTGGGGACTAGCGATTGACAATGAGCAGTTCTTC. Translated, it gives CASSQEYWGLAIDNEQFF.